The clone carrying this T cell receptor beta chain was seen at least ten times. The CDR3 runs to 15 residues. Looked up from germline, CDR1 is SGHVS and CDR2 is FQNEAQ. The V end lost 6 bases, the J end lost 6 bases, and 20 bases lay between the germline ends. This entry is derived from a study of T-cell reconstitution after alpha-beta-depleted transplantation in children. It was with unique molecular identifiers that the TCRbeta library was prepared. TCRdb re-called the PCR reads through MiXCR, storing one row per CDR3 protein. The data contain almost 500,000 distinct CDR3 sequences, about 10% of them seen just once; the ten biggest clones take up around 2%.

The TCR sequence derives from a child aged 2 to 15 with inherited bone marrow failure, due to receive a stem cell transplant. The chain recombines TRBV7-8 with TRBJ1-1, with D maybe TRBD1 (6 bases). Sequenced here: PBMCs, sampled before TCRalphabeta/CD19-depleted stem cell transplant. The DNA of the CDR3 is TGTGCCAGCAGTCCACCGGTGGGCAGGGGTGCTGAAGCTTTCTTT. It encodes CASSPPVGRGAEAFF.